One TCR beta chain is described in this entry. This clone has more than one count but fewer than ten. Its recognized antigen is unknown. Base qualities are not provided; no much larger clone lies one nucleotide away. The same CDR3 also results from other DNA sequences found in this sample. The data were taken from a study of shared clonotypes between healthy human individuals (TCRdb year 2020). About the full investigation: The cohort comprised two women and a few men aged 18 to 49 years. Per donor, leukapheresis produced somewhere between about 0.94 and 8.9 billion PBMCs. To estimate repertoire size and how much clonotype sharing occurs between individuals, the study deeply sequenced the blood TCR repertoires of 5 or 6 healthy adults. Different laboratories and diverse techniques were used to prepare libraries and sequence TCR repertoires, to increase sequencing depth and limit assay-specific biases. Per donor, three plates each were used for CD4 naive and CD4 memory, two for CD8 naive, and one for CD8 memory.

TCR CDR3 regions were amplified from genomic DNA by multiplex PCR using the deep immunoSEQ assay. For each cell subset, the extracted genomic DNA was distributed evenly across all wells of several immunoSEQ 96-well plates, and each plate served as one replicate. For sorted subsets, around 200 ng genomic DNA, equal to 30,000 or so T cell genomes, was loaded into each replicate PCR. Purified libraries were measured with a Qubit 3.0 fluorometer, size-checked on a Bioanalyzer 2100, and measured again with the KAPA Library Quantification kit. Every immunoSEQ 96-well plate was sequenced on a dedicated single-read 150-cycle Illumina NextSeq 550 flow cell. As for the original processing: The immunoSEQ output contained only junctional sequences without quality scores, so filtering could not match that applied to full-length reads. Sequences were annotated with PyIR, a Python wrapper for IgBLAST v1.9, using IMGT germline references to assign V/J genes and CDR3. Any read was removed if the V/J assignment was weak (E-value above 1e-6), the CDR3 was missing, or the read contained stop codons, out-of-frame junctions, or ambiguous translated residues. V3J clonotypes were defined as sequences sharing an identical inferred V gene, J gene, and CDR3 amino acid sequence. The percentage overlap between two repertoires was calculated by dividing the number of shared unique clonotypes by the size of the smaller repertoire. Three approaches were used to assess repertoire richness: RTK rarefaction, the Chao1 estimator, and Recon v2.1 estimates of unobserved clonotypes. OLGA was used to compute generation probabilities for all TCRbeta clonotypes that the gDNA method yielded from a few donors. TCRdb took over this immuneACCESS table, retaining in-frame rearrangements with V and J assigned. Such tables are incomplete; in checked studies, under half of the missing clones stem from an unresolved V gene, and the remainder is unexplained. That table furnishes V, J and clone size, whereas the DNA furnished D and trimming. For this sample there are around 2,000,000 clones; roughly 94% appear just once. 1.2% of the sample belongs to the ten largest clones.

CD8 naive samples consisted of CD45RO-negative cells that were positively selected for CCR7, yielding a CD45RA+CCR7+ population without TemRA cells. The donors were healthy, HIV-negative adults with no recently reported acute infections or vaccinations. Every donor was a Caucasian adult residing in Nashville, Tennessee, USA. After blood collection by leukapheresis, PBMCs were isolated using Ficoll-Histopaque density gradient centrifugation and then cryopreserved in the vapor phase of liquid nitrogen. Analytical flow cytometry was used to check the purity and quantity of each magnetically sorted T cell population. Genomic DNA was isolated from every sorted fraction and measured by UV absorbance on a Nanodrop 2000c. General study outcomes and caveats: Sampling was limited to blood, and TCR repertoires in tissue likely differ from TCR repertoires in blood. Across four donors, approximately 5% of naive CD4, roughly 3.3% of naive CD8, roughly 2.3% of memory CD4, and approximately 0.4% of memory CD8 clonotypes were shared. Because the study included a small number of donors, the genetic and exposure-history diversity represented was limited. Pairwise subsampling led to the expectation that sequencing depth would affect the degree of clonotype sharing among donors. Even with the large sequencing depth, rarefaction of the sorted-subset datasets indicated that sequencing was incomplete. Clonotypes shared by all four sorted-subset donors showed higher generation probabilities than non-shared clonotypes. Estimated clonotype richness was generally larger for naive than for memory subsets.

The germline V gene supplies CDR1 MNHEY and CDR2 SVGAGI. The V end gives up 0 bases and the J end 4 bases, leaving 1 base in the junction not matched to a gene. From the cysteine through the phenylalanine, the CDR3 covers 14 amino acids. Only the CDR3 DNA stays, 42 bases, in frame from base 1. This sequence was found in a young man in good health. The chain joins TRBV6-5 to TRBJ1-1, with TRBD1 matching 8 junction bases. The sequenced material came from naive CD8+ T cells sorted from blood. Interpreted using the paper, the cell subset or site label stands for: CD45RA+CCR7+. The CDR3 amino acid sequence is: CASSYSDRGTEAFF. The bases are TGTGCCAGCAGTTACTCCGACAGGGGCACTGAAGCTTTCTTT.